This T cell receptor beta chain is drawn from a study of early T cells in non-severe SARS-CoV-2 infection. V lost 5 bases and J lost 3, with 7 bases in between. The CDR3 runs to 12 residues. TCRdb fed the 5' RACE reads into MiXCR, producing one record per CDR3 protein. The table shows approximately 81,000 distinct CDR3 sequences, with roughly an eighth occurring only once. The sequencing input was whole blood. This chain joins TRBV12-3 or TRBV12-4 and TRBJ1-2; D not resolved. The TCR comes from an adult who was a healthcare worker with PCR-confirmed SARS-CoV-2 infection or an uninfected control (not recorded which). The CDR3 region has the DNA TGTGCCAGCAGTCCACGGTACTATGGCTACACCTTC. This translates into CASSPRYYGYTF.